This T cell receptor beta chain was captured in a study of beta chain features in type 1 diabetes. About the research overall: When patients were set against healthy donors, age, gender and cell yields were similar. All samples combined gave 107,917,701 sorted cells for examination.

Study-wide results and limits: Naive, central memory and regulatory TCRB repertoires appeared more similar among patients than healthy donors.

Expressed TCRB transcripts were sequenced after all isolated RNA was converted to cDNA. Sequenced by immunoSEQ multiplex PCR; TCRdb stores in-frame clones only, minus some. The sample lists 400,000 to 500,000 clones, over 11% seen once, with around 0.039% in the top ten. There was one heparinised blood draw per donor, averaging around 0.11 L. This CDR3 comprises 16 residues. V lost 0 bases and J 8 bases, leaving 17 bases between the germline ends. The germline V gene encodes CDR1 SGHAT and CDR2 FQDESV (reference sequence). In regard to this clone: The antigen remains undetermined.

Sequences were obtained from naive CD4+ T cells from blood. This sequence originates from a man aged 25-45 years in good health. The rearrangement links TRBV11-1 to TRBJ2-4; maybe TRBD1 (5 bases). CDR3 region: CASSLAHSAGLDIQYF. The CDR3 DNA reads as TGTGCCAGCAGCTTAGCGCATTCGGCAGGGCTGGACATTCAGTACTTC.